This T cell receptor (beta chain) comes out of a study of T cell repertoires in cytomegalovirus infection (dated by TCRdb to about 2019). Regarding the study in general: Peptide stimulations targeted recently identified HLA-C-restricted CMV epitopes, whose presentation resists viral immunomodulation, together with well-studied HLA-B-restricted epitopes. The HLA type of each donor mattered for the analysis, because public TCR beta signatures pointed to carriage of CMV infection along with the matching HLA type. The paper's findings and limits, for the study overall: Carriers of CMV infection plus the relevant HLA type were discriminated by the cumulative frequency of public TCR beta family members in the study cohort and in an independent approximately 340-donor cohort. The ex vivo response was dominated by HLA-C-restricted CMV-specific TCR beta clonotypes, which also provided the single most frequent clonotype in two of eight donors.

This clonotype was detected many times. It has no known antigen specificity. No base-level quality is on record; no much larger clone is a single base apart. V loses 1 base, J loses 0 bases, and the germline ends lie 15 bases apart. CDR1 and CDR2 are read off the germline V gene as MGHRA and YSYEKL. The CDR3 contains 17 residues, cysteine and phenylalanine counted. Solely the CDR3 DNA is kept, with 51 bases framed from the first base. What the treatment or condition label conveys for this sample: in vitro stimulation with specific CMV peptide epitopes to enrich CMV-specific T cells. The instrument was an Illumina HiSeq 1500. The public reads were reprocessed in TCRdb via fastp at Q25 and MiXCR, keeping in-frame beta chains. Here each entry gathers all rows of one CDR3 protein and keeps the most common genes and DNA. The sample records tens of thousands of distinct CDR3 sequences, about 18% of which are singletons. The ten most abundant clones make up roughly 60% of the sample.

The sample was CD8+ T cells from cultured PBMCs, taken from culture after CMV antigen stimulation. This receptor was obtained from a human donor in good health (CMV status not recorded). Some clones in this sample may be carry-over from other donors' samples. The V and J segments used are TRBV4-1 and TRBJ1-2, with no confidently assigned D gene. The CDR3 protein is CASSQADDRRTNYGYTF. Here is the DNA: TGCGCCAGCAGCCAAGCTGATGATCGGAGGACTAACTATGGCTACACCTTC.